The 10 T cell receptor beta chains reported below all come from one sample, sequenced in a study of control samples from healthy donors and cancer patients. Profiled with immunoSEQ multiplex PCR; TCRdb holds only in-frame clones, not every one. The sample holds about 130,000 clones; roughly 90% are singletons and the top ten take around 1.8%. Specimen: blood. The receptors were sampled from a young man in good health.

This CDR3 is CASSVASGGENTIYF. DNA for the CDR3: TGTGCCAGCAGCGTAGCGTCGGGGGGTGAAAACACCATATATTTT. This chain joins TRBV9 and TRBJ1-3; the D gene is possibly TRBD1 (5 bases). Trimming removed 0 bases at V and 6 bases at J, with 13 bases between. CDR1 is SGDLS, CDR2 YYNGEE, per germline. The CDR3 runs 15 residues.

J is TRBJ1-4 and V is TRBV4-1, with D tentatively TRBD1 (5 bases). The CDR3 has 14 residues. V was cut by 2 bases and J by 8 bases, with 12 bases left in between. Germline-derived CDR1 and CDR2 are MGHRA and YSYEKL. The CDR3 DNA reads as TGCGCCAGCAGCCAACAGGGAGGAAAAGAAAAACTGTTTTTT. Residues: CASSQQGGKEKLFF.

V and J are TRBV15 and TRBJ2-7; tentatively, D is TRBD1 or TRBD2 (6 bases each). The CDR3 covers 15 residues. Germline V gene sequence: CDR1 LNHNV, CDR2 YYDKDF (reference sequence). Trimming cost V 3 bases and J 4 bases, with 16 bases left between them. The CDR3 DNA sequence: TGTGCCACCAGCAGTCCGGGACTGGGGGCTTACGAGCAGTACTTC. Translating it yields CATSSPGLGAYEQYF.

The chain links TRBV5-1 to TRBJ1-6; D is perhaps TRBD1 (5 bases). CDR3 length equals 15 residues. Germline CDR1 is SGHRS and CDR2 is YFSETQ. With 0 bases removed from V and 9 bases from J, the gap between germline ends came to 13 bases. Here the CDR3 reads CASSLGREGISPLHF. The DNA of the CDR3 is TGCGCCAGCAGCTTGGGCAGGGAGGGTATTTCACCCCTCCACTTT.

The V and J genes are TRBV9 and TRBJ2-5; D uncertain. This CDR3 spans 15 amino acids. Looked up from germline, CDR1 is SGDLS and CDR2 is YYNGEE. Trimming removed 0 bases at V and 2 bases at J, with 11 bases between. In DNA, the CDR3 is TGTGCCAGCAGCGTAGAAGTGACCCTTCAAGAGACCCAGTACTTC. Its protein product is CASSVEVTLQETQYF.

The chain employs TRBV7-8 and TRBJ1-3, with D possibly TRBD1 on 5 matching bases. Trimming pared 1 base from V and 6 bases from J, leaving 7 bases between. The germline V gene has CDR1 SGHVS and CDR2 FQNEAQ. CDR3 length: 13 amino acids. The CDR3 here is CASSLGGENTIYF. The CDR3 bases are TGTGCCAGCAGCTTAGGGGGCGAAAACACCATATATTTT.

The rearrangement joins TRBV10-3 to TRBJ1-1; D may be TRBD1 (6 bases). Germline CDR1 ENHRY, CDR2 SYGVKD. The V end was cut by 6 bases, the J end by 5 bases, with 13 bases between. The CDR3 has 13 residues. CDR3 loop: CAIRGALLTEAFF. The CDR3 DNA reads TGTGCCATCAGGGGGGCTCTGTTGACTGAAGCTTTCTTT.

This chain connects TRBV18 to TRBJ2-1; 9 bases match TRBD2. V lost 5 bases and J lost 2; bases outside the gene matches: 7. The germline V gene has CDR1 KGHSH and CDR2 LQKENI. The CDR3 length is 16 residues. The DNA of the CDR3 is TGTGCCAGCTCAACAGCGGGGGGCACTACCTACAATGAGCAGTTCTTC. It encodes CASSTAGGTTYNEQFF.

The chain links TRBV7-8 to TRBJ2-1; D not certain. The length of the CDR3 is 14 residues. The V and J ends lost 4 bases and 5 bases respectively, with 12 bases between them. Germline loops: CDR1 SGHVS, CDR2 FQNEAQ. The CDR3: CASSSYGSNNEQFF. CDR3 coding DNA: TGTGCCAGCAGCTCCTACGGAAGTAACAATGAGCAGTTCTTC. The complete variable domain, with remaining parts taken from reference TRBV7-8 and TRBJ2-1, reads GAGVSQSPRYKVAKRGQDVALRCDPISGHVSLFWYQQALGQGPEFLTYFQNEAQLDKSGLPSDRFFAERPEGSVSTLKIQRTQQEDSAVYLCASSSYGSNNEQFFGPGTRLTVL.

V usage is TRBV20-1 and J usage is TRBJ1-2; D remains unclear. CDR3 length: 15 residues. V gave up 3 bases and J gave up 7 bases, with 21 bases separating them. Germline V lookup: CDR1 DFQATT, CDR2 SNEGSKA (reference sequence). The DNA for the CDR3 is TGCAGTGCTAGTGGGGATCAGGTGCTGGGCCCTGGCTACACCTTC. It translates to CSASGDQVLGPGYTF.